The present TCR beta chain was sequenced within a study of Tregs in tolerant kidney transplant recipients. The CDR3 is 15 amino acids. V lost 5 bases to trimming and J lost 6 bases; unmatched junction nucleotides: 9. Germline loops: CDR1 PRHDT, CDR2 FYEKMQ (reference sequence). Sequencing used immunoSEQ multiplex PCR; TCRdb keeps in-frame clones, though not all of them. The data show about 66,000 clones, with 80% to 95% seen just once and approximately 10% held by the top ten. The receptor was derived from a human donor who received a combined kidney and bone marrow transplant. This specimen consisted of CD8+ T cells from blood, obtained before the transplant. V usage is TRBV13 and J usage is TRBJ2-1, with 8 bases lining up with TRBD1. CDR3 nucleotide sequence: TGTGCCAGCAGCGAGGATGACAGGGGAGCCAATGAGCAGTTCTTC. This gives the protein CASSEDDRGANEQFF.